What follows are 8 T cell receptor beta chains derived from one specimen sequenced in a study of blood T cell repertoires in COVID-19 (TCRdb year 2020). The protocol used for the library was the immunoSEQ multiplex PCR assay. As stored in TCRdb, this immuneACCESS dataset retains in-frame rearrangements with V and J assigned. A fraction of the clones does not appear; measured against another copy, unresolved V genes explain less than half of the discrepancy, and the remainder lacks a known reason. Present in this sample are 400,000 to 450,000 clones, less than 95% of which were seen just once. Approximately 0.55% of the sample is taken by the ten largest. Input material: PBMCs or T cells enriched from blood (not recorded which). Source of these receptors: a man between 18 and 29 years old who had recovered from COVID-19.

This chain connects TRBV12-3 or TRBV12-4 to TRBJ1-2; perhaps TRBD1 as D (5 bases). The CDR3 loop spans 13 amino acids. The V gene lost 5 bases and the J gene lost 8 bases, with 15 bases spanning the gap. CDR3 in DNA: TGTGCCAGCAGTCGCCCCGGGGGAGACGGCTACACCTTC. As protein: CASSRPGGDGYTF.

The chain uses TRBV6-5 and TRBJ2-1, with D unresolved. This CDR3 is built from 15 residues. The V gene's germline CDR1 is MNHEY and CDR2 SVGAGI. Trimming shortened V by 4 bases and J by 1 base, and 11 bases separated the two germline ends. The CDR3 protein is CASSLTADSYNEQFF. In DNA, the CDR3 is TGTGCCAGCAGTTTAACGGCGGATTCCTACAATGAGCAGTTCTTC.

The chain uses TRBV10-3 and TRBJ1-1; 7 bases are a match to TRBD1. This CDR3 has 16 amino acids. Germline V lookup: CDR1 ENHRY, CDR2 SYGVKD. V lost 3 bases and J lost 1; bases outside the gene matches: 8. The CDR3, as DNA: TGTGCCATCAGTGATAAGGGGGCAGGGGCGAACACTGAAGCTTTCTTT. Protein: CAISDKGAGANTEAFF.

V is TRBV5-5 and J is TRBJ1-4, with D possibly TRBD1 on 6 matching bases. The CDR3 spans 17 residues. Germline V gene lookup returns CDR1 SGHKS and CDR2 YYEKEE (reference sequence). Trimming took off 4 bases at V and 2 bases at J, with 18 bases between the two ends. The CDR3 sequence is CASSAIPQGPTNEKLFF. The CDR3 bases are TGTGCCAGCAGCGCGATCCCCCAGGGGCCGACTAATGAAAAACTGTTTTTT.

V usage is TRBV6-5 and J usage is TRBJ1-2; no definite D call. Per germline, CDR1 MNHEY and CDR2 SVGAGI. This CDR3 has 12 amino acids. Deletions cut 2 bases from V and 7 bases from J, with 8 bases between. CDR3 DNA sequence: TGTGCCAGCAGTTACCCTAGCGGTGGCTACACCTTC. Amino acids: CASSYPSGGYTF.

The chain is built from TRBV5-5 and TRBJ2-7; D perhaps matches TRBD1 (6 bases). The CDR3 sequence is 15 residues long. Trimming took 0 bases from V and 2 from J, leaving 12 bases between them. Germline CDR1 and CDR2: SGHKS and YYEKEE (reference sequence). This CDR3 reads CASSLAAGATYEQYF. The CDR3 bases are TGTGCCAGCAGCTTGGCCGCAGGGGCAACCTACGAGCAGTACTTC.

The chain links TRBV6-1 to TRBJ1-6, with a weak D call TRBD1 (6 bases). Looked up from germline, CDR1 is MNHNS and CDR2 is SASEGT. V was shortened by 3 bases and J by 9 bases, with 15 bases between the two germline ends. The CDR3 contains 15 residues. This chain's CDR3 is CASSDQGPDLSPLHF. DNA of the CDR3: TGTGCCAGCAGTGATCAGGGGCCAGATCTTTCACCCCTCCACTTT.

V usage is TRBV27 and J usage is TRBJ1-2; D gene uncertain. Germline-derived CDR1 and CDR2 are MNHEY and SMNVEV (reference sequence). V was shortened by 3 bases and J by 5 bases, with 13 bases between the two germline ends. The CDR3 is 14 residues long. The CDR3 DNA sequence: TGTGCCAGCAGTTTTGGTCGGCAGGAATATGGCTACACCTTC. Translating it yields CASSFGRQEYGYTF.